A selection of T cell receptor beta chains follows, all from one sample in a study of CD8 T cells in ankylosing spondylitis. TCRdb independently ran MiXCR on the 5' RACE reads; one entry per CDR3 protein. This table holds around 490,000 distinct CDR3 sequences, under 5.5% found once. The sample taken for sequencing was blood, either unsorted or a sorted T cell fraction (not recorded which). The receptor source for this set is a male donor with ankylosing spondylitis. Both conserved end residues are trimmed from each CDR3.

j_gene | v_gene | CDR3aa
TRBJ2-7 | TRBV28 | ASSSPGTQHYEQY
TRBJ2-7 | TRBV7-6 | ASSQQGPHYEQY
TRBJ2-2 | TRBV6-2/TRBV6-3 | ASTLAGDTGELF
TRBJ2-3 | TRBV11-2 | ASSSRPGTSGGQIQQY
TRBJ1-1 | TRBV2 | ASSSRNPEAF
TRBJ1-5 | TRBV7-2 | ASSARTGARQPQH
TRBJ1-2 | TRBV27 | ASSLNGQPNYGYT
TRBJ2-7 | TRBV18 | ASSNPTEQY
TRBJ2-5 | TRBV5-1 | ASSLGDSEETQY
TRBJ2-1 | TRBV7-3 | ASSSSRIGGGENEQF
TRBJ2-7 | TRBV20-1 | SARARGPFGEQY
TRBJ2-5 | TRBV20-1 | SAIGGGGETQY
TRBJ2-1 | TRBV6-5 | ASSYSIQPRNEQF
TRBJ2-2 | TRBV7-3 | ASNQGSPNTGELF
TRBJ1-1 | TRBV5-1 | ASSLAKYGYTEAF
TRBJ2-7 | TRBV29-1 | SVEDRAYEQY
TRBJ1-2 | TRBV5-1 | ASSLEGNYGYT
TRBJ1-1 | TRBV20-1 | SARSRPMSTEAF
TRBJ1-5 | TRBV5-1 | ASSLLPEDQPQH
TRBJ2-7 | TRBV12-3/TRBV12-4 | ASSLRGTGTYEQY
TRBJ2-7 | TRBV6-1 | ASRPRQGYYEQY
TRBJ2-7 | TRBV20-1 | SASGRAFEQY
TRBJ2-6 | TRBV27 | ASSLSGPGGANVLT
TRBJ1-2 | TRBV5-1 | ASSPVADYGYT
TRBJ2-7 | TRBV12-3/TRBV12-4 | ASSFFSKYEQY
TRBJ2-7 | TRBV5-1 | ASSLATGTGSHYEQY
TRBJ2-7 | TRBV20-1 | SAREGQTSYEQY
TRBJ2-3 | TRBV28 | ASSLGERVSRGWLATQY
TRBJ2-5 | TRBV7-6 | ASSLTRTGPRETQY
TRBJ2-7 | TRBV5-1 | ASSSQGSEQY
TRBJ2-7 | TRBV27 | ASRPAPGTGLYEQY
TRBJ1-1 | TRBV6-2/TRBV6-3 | SSTGRLNTEAF
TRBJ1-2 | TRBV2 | ASRPGQLNYGYT
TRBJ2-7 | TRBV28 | ASSIPSGKQY
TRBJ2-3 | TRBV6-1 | ASSEALQGDTQY
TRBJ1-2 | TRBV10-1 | ASGNTGTKT
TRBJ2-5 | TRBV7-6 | ASSSWGSQY
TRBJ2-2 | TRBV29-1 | SVRLATNTGELF
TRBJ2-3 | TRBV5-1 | ASSWTGGTDTQY
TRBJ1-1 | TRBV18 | ASSPPGAGPAF
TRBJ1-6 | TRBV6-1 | ASSPSGVSYNSPLH
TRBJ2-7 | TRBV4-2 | ASSHEPTSPSSYEQY
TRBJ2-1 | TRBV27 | ASSLKRTGNNEQF
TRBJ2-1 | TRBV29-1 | SARGYNEQF
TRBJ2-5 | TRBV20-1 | SALNPRGTETQY
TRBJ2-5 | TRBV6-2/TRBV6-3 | ASSYPLGGAPQETQY